Following are 32 T cell receptor beta chains from one sample sequenced in a study of identical twins. Each CDR3 protein is one row after TCRdb ran MiXCR on the 5' RACE reads. The sample yields roughly 540,000 distinct CDR3 sequences, roughly a fifth seen once. The data were also submitted as part of a second study, on T cells expressing NK-cell markers.

The sequenced sample was CD4+ T cells sorted from blood. The source of these receptors is a woman aged 18-35 years in good health.

The J gene is TRBJ2-5, the V gene TRBV4-2, with a possible D match to TRBD2 (6 bases). The germline CDR1 and CDR2 sequences are LGHNA and YNFKEQ. V shed 5 bases and J shed 2 bases, with 21 bases lying between them. There are 17 residues in the CDR3. CDR3 in amino acids: CASSKDDSGTRQETQYF. The CDR3 bases are TGTGCCAGCAGCAAGGACGATAGCGGAACGAGACAAGAGACCCAGTACTTC.

This clonotype was detected a few times. The V gene is TRBV6-1, the J gene TRBJ1-1, with D unclear. The CDR3 spans 13 residues. Germline V gives CDR1 MNHNS, CDR2 SASEGT. V was shortened by 1 base and J by 10 bases, with 13 bases between the two germline ends. This CDR3 is CASSEGPFLGAFF. CDR3 in DNA: TGTGCCAGCAGTGAAGGGCCTTTTCTGGGAGCTTTCTTT.

J is TRBJ2-7 and V is TRBV6-5; D call uncertain. The V end lost 3 bases, the J end lost 5 bases, and 14 bases lay between the germline ends. CDR1 is MNHEY and CDR2 is SVGAGI in the germline V gene. The length of the CDR3 is 14 residues. The CDR3 here is CASSYTDSRDEQYF. As DNA, the CDR3 is TGTGCCAGCAGTTATACGGATTCCCGGGACGAGCAGTACTTC.

V is TRBV20-1 and J is TRBJ2-1; 10 bases fit TRBD2. V lost 5 bases and J lost 5; bases outside the gene matches: 6. The CDR3 is 14 residues long. Germline V gene data show CDR1 as DFQATT and CDR2 as SNEGSKA (reference sequence). The CDR3 nucleotides are TGCAGTGCTTTGAGCGGGAGGGTCGACAATGAGCAGTTCTTC. Translated: CSALSGRVDNEQFF.

The gene calls are TRBV4-3 and TRBJ2-2, with no clear D. V dropped 8 bases and J dropped 0 bases, with 10 bases sitting between them. From germline, CDR1 is LGHNA and CDR2 YSLEER. This CDR3 comprises 14 residues. The CDR3 coding sequence is TGCGCCAGCGAGAACCACGCGAACACCGGGGAGCTGTTTTTT. Translated, it gives CASENHANTGELFF.

V gene TRBV12-3 or TRBV12-4 combines with J gene TRBJ2-3, with D uncertain. This CDR3 is 13 amino acids long. V lost 8 bases, J lost 0 bases, and 9 bases lay in between. CDR3 loop: CASRQRSTDTQYF. The DNA of the CDR3 is TGTGCCAGCCGTCAGAGAAGCACAGATACGCAGTATTTT.

This sequence joins TRBV14 and TRBJ2-1; D gene unclear. CDR3 length equals 13 residues. V was trimmed by 5 bases and J by 5 bases, leaving 10 bases between them. Germline V lookup: CDR1 SGHDN, CDR2 FVKESK. The CDR3 sequence: CASSSGRNNEQFF. For the CDR3, the DNA is TGTGCCAGCAGCTCAGGACGGAACAATGAGCAGTTCTTC.

The gene calls are TRBV5-1 and TRBJ1-1; possible D gene TRBD1, 6 bases. The CDR3 is 15 amino acids. CDR1 and CDR2 from the germline V gene are SGHRS and YFSETQ. Trimming shortened V by 7 bases and J by 4 bases, and 20 bases separated the two germline ends. CDR3 residues: CASWPFSGGGTEAFF. As DNA, the CDR3 is TGCGCCAGCTGGCCGTTCAGCGGAGGGGGCACTGAAGCTTTCTTT.

This chain joins TRBV9 and TRBJ2-2, with D perhaps matching TRBD1 (6 bases). The ends were cut back, 0 bases at V and 7 bases at J, with 13 bases in the middle. The CDR3 runs 15 residues. Germline V gives CDR1 SGDLS, CDR2 YYNGEE. The CDR3: CASSVAGRGGGELFF. The CDR3 DNA follows: TGTGCCAGCAGCGTAGCTGGCAGGGGCGGCGGGGAGCTGTTTTTT. The entire variable domain, with the rest obtained from reference TRBV9 and TRBJ2-2, is as follows: DSGVTQTPKHLITATGQRVTLRCSPRSGDLSVYWYQQSLDQGLQFLIQYYNGEERAKGNILERFSAQQFPDLHSELNLSSLELGDSALYFCASSVAGRGGGELFFGEGSRLTVL.

This chain links TRBV19 with TRBJ1-4, with D maybe TRBD1 (6 bases). V lost 9 bases to trimming and J lost 4 bases, with 18 bases between them. CDR1 is LNHDA and CDR2 is SQIVND in the germline V gene (reference sequence). The CDR3 contains 15 residues. The CDR3 DNA reads as TGTGCCAGCAGGGACACATTAAGGATTAATGAAAAACTGTTTTTT. Translated, it gives CASRDTLRINEKLFF.

CDR3 in amino acids: CASSQGTAIEAFF. The CDR3 DNA follows: TGTGCCAGCAGTCAGGGGACAGCGATTGAAGCTTTCTTT. This chain links TRBV12-3 or TRBV12-4 with TRBJ1-1; TRBD1 matches 7 bases. The CDR3 covers 13 residues. The V gene end was trimmed by 5 bases and the J gene end by 7 bases; junction bases not matched to a gene: 7.

V is TRBV4-3 and J is TRBJ2-1, with D possibly matching TRBD2 (6 bases). The ends were cut back, 4 bases at V and 1 base at J, with 17 bases in the middle. The CDR3 contains 17 residues. Germline lookup yields CDR1 LGHNA and CDR2 YSLEER. CDR3 DNA sequence: TGCGCCAGCAGCCCTCTGTCGGCTAGCGCATCCTACAATGAGCAGTTCTTC. Its protein product is CASSPLSASASYNEQFF.

This clonotype was seen a few times. The chain employs TRBV29-1 and TRBJ1-1; no definite D call. V shed 5 bases and J shed 1 base, with 5 bases lying between them. CDR1 and CDR2 (germline): SQVTM, ANQGSEA. The CDR3 loop spans 11 amino acids. CDR3 sequence (DNA): TGCAGCGTTCAACCGAACACTGAAGCTTTCTTT. Its protein is CSVQPNTEAFF.

V usage is TRBV5-5 and J usage is TRBJ2-3, with D unclear. The CDR3 spans 13 residues. Trimming shortened V by 3 bases and J by 4 bases, and 9 bases separated the two germline ends. Germline V CDR1 and CDR2: SGHKS, YYEKEE (reference sequence). This CDR3 is CASSYPGPDTQYF. CDR3 sequence (DNA): TGTGCCAGCAGCTATCCCGGCCCAGATACGCAGTATTTT.

The V and J genes are TRBV7-8 and TRBJ1-2, with D maybe TRBD1 (5 bases). The CDR3 covers 13 residues. The V and J ends lost 5 bases and 6 bases respectively, with 13 bases between them. Germline V CDR1 and CDR2: SGHVS, FQNEAQ. CDR3 in amino acids: CASSTRDLHGYTF. The CDR3, as DNA: TGTGCCAGCAGCACCCGGGACCTTCATGGCTACACCTTC.

In this sample, this clonotype turned up a few times. The V gene is TRBV18, the J gene TRBJ2-5; 13 bases are a match to TRBD2. From germline, CDR1 is KGHSH and CDR2 LQKENI. Trimming at V came to 3 bases and at J to 0 bases, leaving 7 bases not matched to a gene. The CDR3 extends over 18 amino acids. CDR3 in amino acids: CASSPGLAGRDDQETQYF. CDR3 bases: TGTGCCAGCTCACCGGGACTAGCGGGGCGAGACGACCAAGAGACCCAGTACTTC.

The chain has TRBV30 and TRBJ2-1; 9 positions agree with TRBD2. The junction had 7 bases not matched to a gene; V was cut back by 3 bases and J by 7 bases. Germline V gives CDR1 GTSNPN, CDR2 SVGIG (reference sequence). The CDR3 runs to 14 residues. CDR3 coding DNA: TGTGCCTGGAGGAAAGGCGGGGGGGGGAATGAGCAGTTCTTC. Encoded protein: CAWRKGGGGNEQFF.

The sample holds a few counts of this clonotype. The rearrangement links TRBV3-1 to TRBJ2-7, with D tentatively TRBD1 (5 bases). The germline V gene has CDR1 LGHDT and CDR2 YNNKEL (reference sequence). The CDR3 is 14 amino acids. The ends were cut back, 1 base at V and 1 base at J, with 8 bases in the middle. The CDR3 DNA is TGTGCCAGCAGCCAAGGCGACAGATCCTACGAGCAGTACTTC. Translating gives CASSQGDRSYEQYF.

The rearrangement joins TRBV6-5 to TRBJ1-6, with TRBD1 matching 8 bases. The germline CDR1 and CDR2 sequences are MNHEY and SVGAGI. Trimming cost V 2 bases and J 10 bases; bases outside gene matches: 7. This CDR3 comprises 15 residues. This CDR3 is CASSYATGGGSPLHF. CDR3 nucleotide sequence: TGTGCCAGCAGTTACGCCACAGGGGGGGGATCACCCCTCCACTTT.

The chain has TRBV6-1 and TRBJ1-1; 7 nucleotides line up with TRBD1. With 6 bases clipped from V and 4 bases from J, the junction kept 11 bases outside the gene matches. There are 15 residues in the CDR3. The germline V gene has CDR1 MNHNS and CDR2 SASEGT. CDR3 region: CASSPTGREGTEAFF. DNA of the CDR3: TGTGCCAGCAGCCCGACAGGGAGGGAGGGCACTGAAGCTTTCTTT.

This CDR3 is CASSLTRIANTEAFF. The CDR3 region has the DNA TGCGCCAGCAGCTTGACCCGGATCGCGAACACTGAAGCTTTCTTT. This chain uses TRBV5-1 with TRBJ1-1; D gene unclear. Germline-derived CDR1 and CDR2 are SGHRS and YFSETQ. CDR3 length: 15 residues. V was trimmed by 1 base and J by 1 base, leaving 11 bases between them.

The chain couples TRBV20-1 to TRBJ2-3; 9 positions agree with TRBD2. Germline V gene data show CDR1 as DFQATT and CDR2 as SNEGSKA (reference sequence). V trimming: 5 bases; J trimming: 3 bases; junction bases outside the gene matches: 9. The length of the CDR3 is 15 residues. The CDR3 sequence: CSARSGSLGTDTQYF. CDR3 sequence (DNA): TGCAGTGCTCGTAGCGGGAGTTTAGGGACAGATACGCAGTATTTT.

This chain uses TRBV7-9 with TRBJ2-6; D is uncertain. V dropped 6 bases and J dropped 4 bases, with 10 bases sitting between them. The germline V gene has CDR1 SEHNR and CDR2 FQNEAQ (reference sequence). This CDR3 spans 14 amino acids. CDR3 loop: CASSSAVGANVLTF. The CDR3, as DNA: TGTGCCAGCAGTTCCGCGGTGGGGGCCAACGTCCTGACTTTC.

This clonotype was detected a few times. The chain links TRBV20-1 to TRBJ2-1; 14 bases map to TRBD2. The germline gives CDR1 DFQATT, CDR2 SNEGSKA (reference sequence). Unmatched junction bases numbered 6, after V lost 6 bases and J lost 2 bases. CDR3 length equals 16 residues. This chain's CDR3 is CSATRLAGGAYNEQFF. The DNA of the CDR3 is TGCAGTGCGACTCGACTAGCGGGAGGGGCCTACAATGAGCAGTTCTTC.

The chain employs TRBV19 and TRBJ2-7, with TRBD1 identical over 7 bases. Unmatched junction bases numbered 12, after V lost 8 bases and J lost 5 bases. The CDR3 has 14 amino acids. The germline V gene encodes CDR1 LNHDA and CDR2 SQIVND (reference sequence). CDR3 protein: CASGDSDLRDEQYF. CDR3 nucleotide sequence: TGTGCCAGTGGGGACAGTGACCTAAGGGACGAGCAGTACTTC.

This clonotype was observed a few times. CDR3 sequence: CASSLYENTEAFF. CDR3 in DNA: TGTGCCAGCAGTTTGTATGAGAACACTGAAGCTTTCTTT. This chain links TRBV12-3 or TRBV12-4 with TRBJ1-1; D not certain. This CDR3 has 13 amino acids. Trimming removed 3 bases from V and 1 base from J, with 6 bases in between.

The chain has TRBV11-3 and TRBJ2-5; 8 bases fit TRBD1. Germline CDR1 SGHNT, CDR2 YENEEA. The CDR3 consists of 15 residues. V lost 0 bases, J lost 7 bases, and 7 bases stayed unmatched. The CDR3: CASSLDPGGYGTQYF. CDR3 DNA sequence: TGTGCCAGCAGCTTAGATCCAGGGGGCTATGGGACCCAGTACTTC.

This clonotype has ten or more counts. The chain recombines TRBV7-8 with TRBJ2-2, with unresolved D. Trimming removed 0 bases from V and 4 bases from J, with 3 bases in between. Per germline, CDR1 SGHVS and CDR2 FQNEAQ. CDR3 length: 13 amino acids. The CDR3 coding sequence is TGTGCCAGCAGCTTAGCGCCCACCGGGGAGCTGTTTTTT. Translating gives CASSLAPTGELFF.

This clonotype was observed many times. The gene calls are TRBV12-3 or TRBV12-4 and TRBJ1-2; a weak D match, TRBD1 (6 bases). This CDR3 is 13 amino acids long. Trimming cost V 7 bases and J 1 base, with 10 bases left between them. The CDR3 protein is CASTGHINYGYTF. The CDR3 DNA reads as TGTGCCAGCACGGGACACATTAACTATGGCTACACCTTC.

This clonotype was detected a few times. The chain is built from TRBV12-3 or TRBV12-4 and TRBJ2-1; TRBD2 is a possible D gene (6 bases). There are 17 residues in the CDR3. The ends were cut back, 5 bases at V and 7 bases at J, with 24 bases in the middle. CDR3 amino acids: CASSDALRGIGRNEQFF. CDR3 nucleotide sequence: TGTGCCAGCAGTGACGCCCTACGGGGGATAGGGAGAAATGAGCAGTTCTTC.

This clonotype was observed once. The V call is TRBV7-9, the J call TRBJ2-7; tentatively, D is TRBD1 (5 bases). CDR1 is SEHNR and CDR2 is FQNEAQ in the germline V gene (reference sequence). V lost 5 bases to trimming and J lost 0 bases, with 17 bases between them. CDR3 length: 16 residues. The CDR3 is CASSPKGFLSSYEQYF. CDR3 coding DNA: TGTGCCAGCAGCCCTAAGGGGTTCTTAAGCTCCTACGAGCAGTACTTC.

As for this clonotype: A read error may be the cause here, since a much bigger clone is one base away. The CDR3 loop is CASSDSGSVLDTQDF. The CDR3 DNA is TGCGCCAGCAGTGACAGCGGGAGTGTATTAGATACGCAGGATTTT. The chain recombines TRBV10-1 with TRBJ2-3; 8 bases line up with TRBD2. This CDR3 is 15 amino acids long. From germline, CDR1 is WNHNN and CDR2 SYGVQD (reference sequence).